This T cell receptor beta chain was documented in a study of blood T cell repertoires in COVID-19. At the level of the study: Collection of acute and convalescent COVID-19 samples took place in the United States, Italy and Spain. T cells, B-cell-depleted T cells, or PBMCs supplied cDNA or gDNA.

Seattle cases were enrolled at active infection and followed longitudinally. In the source study's methods: The authors estimated nucleated cell counts from reference gene primer amplification. Here immunoSEQ multiplex PCR was the method, and the copy in TCRdb shows in-frame clones only, minus some. For V, J and clone size, that table is used; D and trimming come from the DNA. The sample consists of 200,000 to 300,000 clones, roughly 81% of them appearing once. The receptor's source is an elderly woman with COVID-19, enrolled during active disease. The source material was peripheral blood.

CDR3 DNA: TGTGCCAGCAGTCAATCAGGCGCGGAGACCCAGTACTTC. Its translation is CASSQSGAETQYF. The chain employs TRBV11-3 and TRBJ2-5; D call uncertain. V lost 6 bases and J 5 bases, leaving 13 bases between the germline ends. Per the germline V gene, CDR1 is SGHNT and CDR2 is YENEEA. The CDR3 sequence is 13 residues long.